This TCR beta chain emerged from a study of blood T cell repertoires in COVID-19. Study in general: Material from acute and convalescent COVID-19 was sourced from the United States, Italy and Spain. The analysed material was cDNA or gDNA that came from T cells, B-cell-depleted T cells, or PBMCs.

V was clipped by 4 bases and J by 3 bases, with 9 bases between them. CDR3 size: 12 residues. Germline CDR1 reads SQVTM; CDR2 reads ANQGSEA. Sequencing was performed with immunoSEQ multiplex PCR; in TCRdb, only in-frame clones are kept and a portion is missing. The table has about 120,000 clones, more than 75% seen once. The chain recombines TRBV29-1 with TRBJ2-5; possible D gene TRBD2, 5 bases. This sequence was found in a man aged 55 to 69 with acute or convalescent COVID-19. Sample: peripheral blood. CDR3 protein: CSVGGSEETQYF. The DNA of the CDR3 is TGCAGCGTTGGGGGTAGCGAAGAGACCCAGTACTTC.